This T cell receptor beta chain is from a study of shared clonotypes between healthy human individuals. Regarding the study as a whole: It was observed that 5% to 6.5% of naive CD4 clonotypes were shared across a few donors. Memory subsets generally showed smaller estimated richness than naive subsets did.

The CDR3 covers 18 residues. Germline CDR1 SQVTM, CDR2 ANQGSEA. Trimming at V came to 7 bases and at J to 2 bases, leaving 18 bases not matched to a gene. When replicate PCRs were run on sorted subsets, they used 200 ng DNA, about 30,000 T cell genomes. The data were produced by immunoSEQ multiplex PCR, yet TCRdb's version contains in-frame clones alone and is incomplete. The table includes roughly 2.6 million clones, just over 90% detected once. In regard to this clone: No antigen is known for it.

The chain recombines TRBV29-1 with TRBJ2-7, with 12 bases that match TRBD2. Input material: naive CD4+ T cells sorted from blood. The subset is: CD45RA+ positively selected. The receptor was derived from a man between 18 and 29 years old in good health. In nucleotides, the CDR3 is TGCAGCGGGGGCGGTGCGGCGGCTAGCGGGGGGGTTCCCTACGAGCAGTACTTC. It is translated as CSGGGAAASGGVPYEQYF.